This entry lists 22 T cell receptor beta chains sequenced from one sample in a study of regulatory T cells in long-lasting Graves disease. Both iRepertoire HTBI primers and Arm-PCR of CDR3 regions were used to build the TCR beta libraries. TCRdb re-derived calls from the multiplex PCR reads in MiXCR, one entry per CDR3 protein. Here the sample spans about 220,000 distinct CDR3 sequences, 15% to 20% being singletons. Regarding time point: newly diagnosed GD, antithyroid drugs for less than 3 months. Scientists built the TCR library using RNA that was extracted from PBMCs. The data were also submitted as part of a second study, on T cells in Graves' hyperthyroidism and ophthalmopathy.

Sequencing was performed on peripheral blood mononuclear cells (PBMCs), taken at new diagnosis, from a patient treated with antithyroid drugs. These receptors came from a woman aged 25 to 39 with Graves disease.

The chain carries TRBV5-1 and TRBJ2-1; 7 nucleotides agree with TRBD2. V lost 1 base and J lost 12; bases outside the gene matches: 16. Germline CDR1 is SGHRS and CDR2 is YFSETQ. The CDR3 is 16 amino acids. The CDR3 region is CASSLIPAGRVDGQFF. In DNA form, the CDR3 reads TGCGCCAGCAGCTTGATACCAGCGGGAAGAGTAGATGGGCAGTTCTTC.

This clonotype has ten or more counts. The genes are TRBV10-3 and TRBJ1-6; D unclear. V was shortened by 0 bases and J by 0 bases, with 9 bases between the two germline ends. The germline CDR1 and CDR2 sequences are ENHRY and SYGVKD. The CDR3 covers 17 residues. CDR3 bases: TGTGCCATCAGTGAGTCGACGGTGAGCTCCTATAATTCACCCCTCCACTTT. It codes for CAISESTVSSYNSPLHF.

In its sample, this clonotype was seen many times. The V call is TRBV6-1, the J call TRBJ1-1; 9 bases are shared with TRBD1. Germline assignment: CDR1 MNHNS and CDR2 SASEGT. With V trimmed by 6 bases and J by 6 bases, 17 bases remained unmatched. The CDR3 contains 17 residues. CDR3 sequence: CASSPTGGGWIVAEAFF. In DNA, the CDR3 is TGTGCCAGCAGCCCCACAGGGGGCGGATGGATCGTCGCTGAAGCTTTCTTT.

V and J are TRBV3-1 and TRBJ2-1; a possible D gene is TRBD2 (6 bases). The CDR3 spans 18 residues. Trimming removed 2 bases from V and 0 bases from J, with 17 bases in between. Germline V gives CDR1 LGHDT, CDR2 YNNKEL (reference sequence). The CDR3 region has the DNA TGTGCCAGCAGCCAATGGCGGGCGGGAAGGAGCTCCTACAATGAGCAGTTCTTC. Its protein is CASSQWRAGRSSYNEQFF.

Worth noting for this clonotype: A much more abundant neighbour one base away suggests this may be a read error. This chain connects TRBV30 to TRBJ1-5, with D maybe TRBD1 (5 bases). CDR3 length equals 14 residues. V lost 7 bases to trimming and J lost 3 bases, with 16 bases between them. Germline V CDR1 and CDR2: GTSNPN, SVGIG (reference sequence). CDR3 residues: CAYNAGGANQPQHF. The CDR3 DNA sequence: TGTGCCTACAATGCGGGGGGTGCCAATCAGCCCCAGCATTTT.

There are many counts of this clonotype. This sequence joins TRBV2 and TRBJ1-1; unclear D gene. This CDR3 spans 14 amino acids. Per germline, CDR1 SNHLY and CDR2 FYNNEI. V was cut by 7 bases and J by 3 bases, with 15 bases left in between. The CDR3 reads CASMRKDGYTEAFF. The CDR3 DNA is TGTGCCAGCATGAGGAAGGACGGGTACACTGAAGCTTTCTTT.

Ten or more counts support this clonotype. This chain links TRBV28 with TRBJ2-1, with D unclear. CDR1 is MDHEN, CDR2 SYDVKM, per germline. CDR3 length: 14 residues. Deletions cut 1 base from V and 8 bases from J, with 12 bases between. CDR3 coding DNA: TGTGCCAGCAGTTTATTGGCCAGGACCGATGAGCAGTTCTTC. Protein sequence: CASSLLARTDEQFF.

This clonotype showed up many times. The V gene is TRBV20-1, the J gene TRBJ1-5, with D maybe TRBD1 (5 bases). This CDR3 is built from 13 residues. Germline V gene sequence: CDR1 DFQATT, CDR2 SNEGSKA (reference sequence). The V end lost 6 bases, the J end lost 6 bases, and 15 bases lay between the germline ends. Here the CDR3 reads CSATGRDSQPQHF. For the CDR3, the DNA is TGCAGTGCCACCGGACGGGACTCTCAGCCCCAGCATTTT.

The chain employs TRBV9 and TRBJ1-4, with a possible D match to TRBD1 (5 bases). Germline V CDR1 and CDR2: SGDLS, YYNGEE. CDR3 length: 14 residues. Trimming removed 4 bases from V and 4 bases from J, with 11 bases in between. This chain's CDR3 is CASSRRGDNEKLFF. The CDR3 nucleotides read TGTGCCAGCAGCCGACGGGGGGATAATGAAAAACTGTTTTTT.

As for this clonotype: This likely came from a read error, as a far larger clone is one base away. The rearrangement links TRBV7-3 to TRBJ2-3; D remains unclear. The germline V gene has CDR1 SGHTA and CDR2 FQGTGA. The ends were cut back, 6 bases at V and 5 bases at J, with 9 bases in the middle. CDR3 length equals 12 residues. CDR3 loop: CASSVRVDTQYF. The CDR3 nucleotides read TGTGCCAGCAGTGTCCGGGTAGATACGCAGTATTTT.

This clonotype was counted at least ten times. CDR3 protein: CASRSGLDEREKLFF. The DNA for the CDR3 is TGTGCCAGCAGATCAGGACTCGACGAACGGGAAAAACTGTTTTTT. This rearrangement joins TRBV28 to TRBJ1-4; D is unclear. Per the germline V gene, CDR1 is MDHEN and CDR2 is SYDVKM. V lost 6 bases, J lost 8 bases, and 19 bases lay in between. The CDR3 length is 15 residues.

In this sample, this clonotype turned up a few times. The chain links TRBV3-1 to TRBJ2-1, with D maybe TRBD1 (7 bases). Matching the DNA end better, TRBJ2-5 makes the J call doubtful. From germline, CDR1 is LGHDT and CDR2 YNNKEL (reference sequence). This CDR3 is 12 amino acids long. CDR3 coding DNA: TGTGCCAGCGGCCCAGGGGGGGAGACCCAGTACTTC. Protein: CASGPGGETQYF.

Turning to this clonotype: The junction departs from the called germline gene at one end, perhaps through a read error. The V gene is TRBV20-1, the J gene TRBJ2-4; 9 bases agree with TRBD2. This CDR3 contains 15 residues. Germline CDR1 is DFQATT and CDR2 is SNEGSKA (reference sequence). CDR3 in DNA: TGCAGTGTTAGAGCCCTAAGACTAGCGGTAAACATTCAGTACTTC. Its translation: CSVRALRLAVNIQYF.

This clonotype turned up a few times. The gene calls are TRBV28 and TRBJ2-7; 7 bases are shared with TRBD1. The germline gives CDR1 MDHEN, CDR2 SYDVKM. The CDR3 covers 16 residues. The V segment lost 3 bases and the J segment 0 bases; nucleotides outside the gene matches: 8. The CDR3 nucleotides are TGTGCCAGCAGTTTTGGGACAGAATCACCCTCCTACGAGCAGTACTTC. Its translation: CASSFGTESPSYEQYF.

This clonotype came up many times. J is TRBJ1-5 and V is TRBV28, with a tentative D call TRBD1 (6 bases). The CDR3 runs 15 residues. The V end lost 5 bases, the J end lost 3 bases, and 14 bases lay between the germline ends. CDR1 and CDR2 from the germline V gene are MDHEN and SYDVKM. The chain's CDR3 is CASSRRGGHNQPQHF. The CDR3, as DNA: TGTGCCAGCAGTCGCAGAGGGGGTCACAATCAGCCCCAGCATTTT.

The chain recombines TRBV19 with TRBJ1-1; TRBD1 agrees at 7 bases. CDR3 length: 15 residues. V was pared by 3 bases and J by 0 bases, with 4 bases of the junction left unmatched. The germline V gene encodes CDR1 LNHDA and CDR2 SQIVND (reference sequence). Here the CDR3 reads CASSMTGTMNTEAFF. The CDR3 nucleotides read TGTGCCAGTAGTATGACAGGGACAATGAACACTGAAGCTTTCTTT.

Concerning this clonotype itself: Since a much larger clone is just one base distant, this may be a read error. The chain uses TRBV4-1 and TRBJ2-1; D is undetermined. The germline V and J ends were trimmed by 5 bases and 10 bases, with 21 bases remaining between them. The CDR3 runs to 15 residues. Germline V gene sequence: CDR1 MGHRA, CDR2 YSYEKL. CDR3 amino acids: CASSTHGGLQAEQFF. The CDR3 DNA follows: TGCGCCAGCAGCACGCATGGCGGCCTTCAAGCCGAGCAGTTCTTC.

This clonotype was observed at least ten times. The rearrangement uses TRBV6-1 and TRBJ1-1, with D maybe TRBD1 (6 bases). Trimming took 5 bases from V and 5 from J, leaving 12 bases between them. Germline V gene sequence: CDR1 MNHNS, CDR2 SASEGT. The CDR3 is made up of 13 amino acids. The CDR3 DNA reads TGTGCCAGCAGTCGGACAGTAGGGACTGAAGCTTTCTTT. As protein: CASSRTVGTEAFF.

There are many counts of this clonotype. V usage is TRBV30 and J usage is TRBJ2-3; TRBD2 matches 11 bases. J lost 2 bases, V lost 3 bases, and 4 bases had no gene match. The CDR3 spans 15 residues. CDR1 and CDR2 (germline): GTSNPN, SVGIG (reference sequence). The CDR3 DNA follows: TGTGCCTGGAGAGGTAGCGGGAGGGCCACAGATACGCAGTATTTT. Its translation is CAWRGSGRATDTQYF.

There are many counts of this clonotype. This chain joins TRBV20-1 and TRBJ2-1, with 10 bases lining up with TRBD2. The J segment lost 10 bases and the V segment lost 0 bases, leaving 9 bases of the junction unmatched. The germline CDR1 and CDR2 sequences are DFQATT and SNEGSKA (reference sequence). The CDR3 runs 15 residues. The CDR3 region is CSARDRASGRKEQFF. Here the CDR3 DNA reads TGCAGTGCTAGAGATCGGGCTAGCGGGAGAAAAGAGCAGTTCTTC.

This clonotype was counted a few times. The CDR3 is CASTPRDRSNYGYTF. CDR3 nucleotides: TGTGCCAGTACCCCCCGGGACAGGAGTAACTATGGCTACACCTTC. V and J are TRBV6-2 or TRBV6-3 and TRBJ1-2; the match to TRBD1 covers 8 bases. This CDR3 has 15 residues. V was pared by 9 bases and J by 1 base, with 10 bases of the junction left unmatched. Germline-derived CDR1 and CDR2 are MNHEY and SVGEGT.

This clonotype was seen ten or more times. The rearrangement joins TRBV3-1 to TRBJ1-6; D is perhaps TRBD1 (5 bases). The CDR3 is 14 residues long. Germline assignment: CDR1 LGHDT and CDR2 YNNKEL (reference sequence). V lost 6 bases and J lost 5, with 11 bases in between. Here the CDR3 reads CASRARVDNSPLHF. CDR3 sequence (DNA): TGTGCCAGCAGGGCCAGGGTTGATAATTCACCCCTCCACTTT.